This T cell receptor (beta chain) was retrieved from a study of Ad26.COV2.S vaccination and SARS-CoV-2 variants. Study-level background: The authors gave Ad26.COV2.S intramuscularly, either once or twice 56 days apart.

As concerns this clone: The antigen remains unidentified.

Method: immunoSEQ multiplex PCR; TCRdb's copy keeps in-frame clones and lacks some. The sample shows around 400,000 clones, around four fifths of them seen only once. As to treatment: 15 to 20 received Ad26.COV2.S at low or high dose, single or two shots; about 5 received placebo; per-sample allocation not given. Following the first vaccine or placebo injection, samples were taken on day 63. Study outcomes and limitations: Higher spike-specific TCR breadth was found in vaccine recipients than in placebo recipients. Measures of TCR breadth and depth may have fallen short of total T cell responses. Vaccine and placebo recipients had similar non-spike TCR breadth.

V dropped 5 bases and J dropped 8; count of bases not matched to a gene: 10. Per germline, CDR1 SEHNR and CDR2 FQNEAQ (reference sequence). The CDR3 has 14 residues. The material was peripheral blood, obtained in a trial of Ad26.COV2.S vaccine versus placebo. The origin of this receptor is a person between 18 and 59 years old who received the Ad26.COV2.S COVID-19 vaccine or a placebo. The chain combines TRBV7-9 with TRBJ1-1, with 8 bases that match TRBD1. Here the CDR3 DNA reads TGTGCCAGCAGCCCCACAGGGGGTCGTTTAGAAGCTTTCTTT. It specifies CASSPTGGRLEAFF.